The 4 T cell receptor beta chains presented below share a single source sample, sequenced in a study of tumor-infiltrating lymphocytes in primary liver carcinoma. From 500 ng of total RNA, TCR beta-specific cDNA was reverse-transcribed using a constant-region primer. TCR beta libraries came from three nested multiplex PCR rounds using slightly modified ARM-PCR. The opening two PCR rounds, around 9 cycles each, paired TRBV1-TRBV30 forward primers with a C-beta reverse primer. One entry per CDR3 protein, called by TCRdb with MiXCR from the multiplex PCR reads. This repertoire shows 60,000 or so distinct CDR3 sequences, 70% to 85% found once; its top ten account for roughly three fifths. Co-extraction of both nucleic acids (RNA and DNA) used roughly 20-33 mg of unsorted bulk tissue. The material sequenced was liver tumor tissue from sampling region 2. Sample subset: tumor region T2, inferior pole. These receptors were collected from a man in his forties with primary liver carcinoma and hepatitis B virus infection.

The rearrangement links TRBV7-8 to TRBJ2-1, with 10 bases that match TRBD2. Germline V gene lookup returns CDR1 SGHVS and CDR2 FQNEAQ. The CDR3 consists of 17 residues. After removal of 7 bases from V and 6 bases from J, the junction contained 15 bases not matched to a gene. The CDR3 DNA follows: TGTGCCAGCAACTTGCTCGTAGGTTGGACTAGCGGCAATGAGCAGTTCTTC. This translates into CASNLLVGWTSGNEQFF.

Many counts were recorded for this clonotype. V and J are TRBV10-3 and TRBJ2-7, with TRBD2 matching 9 bases. V shed 6 bases and J 0 bases; nucleotides not matched to a gene: 6. The CDR3 has 15 amino acids. CDR1 is ENHRY and CDR2 is SYGVKD in the germline V gene. CDR3 bases: TGTGCCATCAGGCGGGAGGGGGCCGACTCCTACGAGCAGTACTTC. It is translated as CAIRREGADSYEQYF.

Worth noting for this clonotype: Compared with germline, one end of the junction differs, possibly owing to a read error. The chain has TRBV6-1 and TRBJ2-3, with D possibly being TRBD1 (6 bases). The CDR3 length is 14 residues. The germline CDR1 and CDR2 sequences are MNHNS and SASEGT. The CDR3 nucleotides are TGTGCCAGCAATGAGGGTAGCCGGACAGATACGGAGTATTTT. Its translation is CASNEGSRTDTEYF.

This clonotype was counted a few times. The V gene is TRBV5-1, the J gene TRBJ1-2, with TRBD1 matching over 10 bases. Germline V CDR1 and CDR2: SGHRS, YFSETQ. CDR3 length: 15 amino acids. V lost 4 bases, J lost 5 bases, and 8 bases stayed unmatched. The CDR3 DNA sequence: TGCGCCAGCAGCCCGACCCGGGACAGGGGTTATGGCTACACCTTC. Residues: CASSPTRDRGYGYTF.